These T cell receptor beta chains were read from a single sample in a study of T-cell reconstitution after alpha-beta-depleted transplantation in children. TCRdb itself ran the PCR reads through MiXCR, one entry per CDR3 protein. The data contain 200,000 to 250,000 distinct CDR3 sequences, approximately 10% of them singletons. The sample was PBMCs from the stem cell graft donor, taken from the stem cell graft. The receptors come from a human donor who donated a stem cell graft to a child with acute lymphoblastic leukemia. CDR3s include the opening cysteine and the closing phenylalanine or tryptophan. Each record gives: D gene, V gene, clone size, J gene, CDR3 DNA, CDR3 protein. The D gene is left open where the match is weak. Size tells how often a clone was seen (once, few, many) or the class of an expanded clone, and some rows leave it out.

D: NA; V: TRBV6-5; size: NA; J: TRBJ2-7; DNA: TGTGCCAGCAGTTGGGGAGGCTACGAGCAGTACTTC; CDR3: CASSWGGYEQYF
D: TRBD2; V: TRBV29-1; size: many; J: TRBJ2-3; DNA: TGCAGCGCCGAGACTAGCGGGGGCACAGATACGCAGTATTTT; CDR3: CSAETSGGTDTQYF
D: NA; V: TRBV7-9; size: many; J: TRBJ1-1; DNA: TGTGCCAGTCAGGGTCAGGGGAACACTGAAGCTTTCTTT; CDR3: CASQGQGNTEAFF
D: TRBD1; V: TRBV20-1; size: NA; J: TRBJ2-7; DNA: TGCAGTGCGGAGACAGGGGGAGAGCAGTACTTC; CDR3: CSAETGGEQYF
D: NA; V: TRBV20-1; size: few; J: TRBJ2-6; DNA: TGCAGTGCTAGTCCAGGCTACTCTGGGGCCAACGTCCTGACTTTC; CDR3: CSASPGYSGANVLTF
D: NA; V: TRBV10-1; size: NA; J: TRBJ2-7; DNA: TGCGCCAGCAGTGACCCCGAAACGAACGAGCAGTACTTC; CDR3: CASSDPETNEQYF
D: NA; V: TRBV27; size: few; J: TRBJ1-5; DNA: TGTGCCAGCAAGGGGACGGGGGGCAATCAGCCCCAGCATTTT; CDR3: CASKGTGGNQPQHF
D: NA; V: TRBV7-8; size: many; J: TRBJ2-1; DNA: TGTGCCAGCAGCTTAGGGCGCCTCTTCCACAATGAGCAGTTCTTC; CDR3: CASSLGRLFHNEQFF
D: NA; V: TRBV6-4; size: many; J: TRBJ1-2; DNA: TGTGCCAGCAGTTGGGGGGCCGGCTATGGCTACACCTTC; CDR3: CASSWGAGYGYTF
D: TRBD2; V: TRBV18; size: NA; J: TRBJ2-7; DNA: TGTGCCAGCTCCCAAGGACTAGCGGGAGTTTGGGGAGGCGAGCAGTACTTC; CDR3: CASSQGLAGVWGGEQYF
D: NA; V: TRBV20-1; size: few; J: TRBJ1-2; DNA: TGCAGTGCTAGATTTGGTCCGTCGTCCTGGCAGGAGTCTTTTAACTATGGCTACACCTTC; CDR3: CSARFGPSSWQESFNYGYTF
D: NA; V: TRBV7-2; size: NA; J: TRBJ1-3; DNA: TGTGCCAGCAGCGTTGCCTTCCGGTCTAGGGGAAACACCATATATTTT; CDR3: CASSVAFRSRGNTIYF
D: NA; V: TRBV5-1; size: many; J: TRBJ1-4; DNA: TGCGCCAGCAGCTCGGACAACGAGGAAAAACTGTTTTTT; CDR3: CASSSDNEEKLFF
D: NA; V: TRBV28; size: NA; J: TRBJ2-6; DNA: TGTGCCAGCAAAGTAGGCTCTGGGGCCAACGTCCTGACTTTC; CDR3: CASKVGSGANVLTF
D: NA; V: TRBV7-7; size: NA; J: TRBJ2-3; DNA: TGTGCCAGCAGCTCCCGGGGCCTTAGAGGGGATACGCAGTATTTT; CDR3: CASSSRGLRGDTQYF
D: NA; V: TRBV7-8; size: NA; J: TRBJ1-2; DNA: TGTGCCAGCAGCTTAGCTGGCGGGGGCAGCTACACCTTC; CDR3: CASSLAGGGSYTF
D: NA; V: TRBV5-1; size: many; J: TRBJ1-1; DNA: TGCGCCAGCAGCGCGGGCTGGTCAGGAGCTTTCTTT; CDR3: CASSAGWSGAFF
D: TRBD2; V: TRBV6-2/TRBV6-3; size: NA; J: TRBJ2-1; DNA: TGTGCCAGCAGCGAGGAGCGGGGGGGTTCCTACAATGAGCAGTTCTTC; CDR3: CASSEERGGSYNEQFF
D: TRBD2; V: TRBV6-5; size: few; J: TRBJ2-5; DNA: TGTGCCAGCAGTTACTCGAGTCGGGGGGGCGGGGAGACCCAGTACTTC; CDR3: CASSYSSRGGGETQYF
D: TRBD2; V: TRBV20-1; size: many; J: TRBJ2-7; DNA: TGCAGTGCTCCACTAGCGGGGGGGAACGAGCAGTACTTC; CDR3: CSAPLAGGNEQYF
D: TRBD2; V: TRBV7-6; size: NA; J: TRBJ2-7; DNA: TGTGCCAGCAGCCCCCTTGGGGCGAGCGGGGCCACCCTCTACGAGCAGTACTTC; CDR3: CASSPLGASGATLYEQYF
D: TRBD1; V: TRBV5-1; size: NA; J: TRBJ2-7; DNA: TGCGCCAGCAGCTTGGAGGCAGGGGGCGTTTTTCACGAGCAGTACTTC; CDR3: CASSLEAGGVFHEQYF
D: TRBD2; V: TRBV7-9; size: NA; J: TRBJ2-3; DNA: TGTGCCAGCAGCCCCCTTACTAGCGGAGCTAGGTATACGCAGTATTTT; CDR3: CASSPLTSGARYTQYF
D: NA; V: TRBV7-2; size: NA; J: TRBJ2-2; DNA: TGTGCCAGCAGCTTGACGGGGGGCGGGGACACCGGGGAGCTGTTTTTT; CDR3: CASSLTGGGDTGELFF
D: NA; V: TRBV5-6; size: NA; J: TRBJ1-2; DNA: TGTGCCAGTCTAGCTGTGGGGGCCTGGGGATCTAACTATGGCTACACCTTC; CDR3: CASLAVGAWGSNYGYTF
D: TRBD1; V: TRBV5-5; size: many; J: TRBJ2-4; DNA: TGTGCCAGCAGCTCCAAGCTCCGGGACAGGGTAACCAAAAACATTCAGTACTTC; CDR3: CASSSKLRDRVTKNIQYF
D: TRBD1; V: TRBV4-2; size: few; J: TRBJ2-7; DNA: TGTGCCAGCAGCCAAGATAGCGTTGGGACAGGGGGGATCTACGAGCAGTACTTC; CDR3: CASSQDSVGTGGIYEQYF
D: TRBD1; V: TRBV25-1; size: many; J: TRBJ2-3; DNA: TGTGCCAGCATACCTCCCCGGGGGACAGGGGGGGTAGATACGCAGTATTTT; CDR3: CASIPPRGTGGVDTQYF
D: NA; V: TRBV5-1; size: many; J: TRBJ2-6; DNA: TGCGCCAGCATCGAGGTTTTCTCTGGGGCCAACGTCCTGACTTTC; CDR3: CASIEVFSGANVLTF
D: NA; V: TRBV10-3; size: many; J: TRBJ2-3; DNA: TGTGCCATCAGTTCCGACAGTCCCACAGATACGCAGTATTTT; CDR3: CAISSDSPTDTQYF
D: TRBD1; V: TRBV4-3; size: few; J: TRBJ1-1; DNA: TGCGCCAGCAGCCAAGATCGAGGACAGGGGGCGACTGAAGCTTTCTTT; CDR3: CASSQDRGQGATEAFF
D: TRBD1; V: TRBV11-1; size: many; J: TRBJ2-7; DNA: TGTGCCAGCAGTTCAGACAGGGTAACCTACGAGCAGTACTTC; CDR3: CASSSDRVTYEQYF
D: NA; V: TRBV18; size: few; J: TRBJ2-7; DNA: TGTGCCAGCTCACCACCGGGACTGATCGAGCAGTACTTC; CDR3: CASSPPGLIEQYF
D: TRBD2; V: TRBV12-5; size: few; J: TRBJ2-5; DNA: TGTGCTAGTGGTTTGACCCAGGGAGGGAAAGAGACCCAGTACTTC; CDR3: CASGLTQGGKETQYF
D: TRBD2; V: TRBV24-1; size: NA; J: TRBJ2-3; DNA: TGTGCCACCAGTGATTTGAGCGGGGCATCTAGCACAGATACGCAGTATTTT; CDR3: CATSDLSGASSTDTQYF
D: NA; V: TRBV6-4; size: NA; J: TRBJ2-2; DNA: TGTGCCAGCAGTAAAGGAGAGGGGAACACCGGGGAGCTGTTTTTT; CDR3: CASSKGEGNTGELFF
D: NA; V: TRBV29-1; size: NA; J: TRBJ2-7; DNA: TGCAGCGTTACCGGATCCTTGGATTCCTACGAGCAGTACTTC; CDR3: CSVTGSLDSYEQYF
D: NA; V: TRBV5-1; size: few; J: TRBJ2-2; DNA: TGCGCCAGCAGCTCCCTAGCCGGGGAGCTGTTTTTT; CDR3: CASSSLAGELFF
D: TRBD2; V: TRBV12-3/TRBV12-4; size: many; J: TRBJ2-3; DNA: TGTGCCAGCAGTCCGCGGGGGGCGCGCACAGATACGCAGTATTTT; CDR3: CASSPRGARTDTQYF
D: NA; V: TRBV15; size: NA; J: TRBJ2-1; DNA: TGTGCCACCAGCAGGGGCCGGGGAGTCCACAATGAGCAGTTCTTC; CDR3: CATSRGRGVHNEQFF
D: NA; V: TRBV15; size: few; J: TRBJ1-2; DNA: TGTGCCACCAGCAGGTATTTGGCCCCTAACTATGGCTACACCTTC; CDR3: CATSRYLAPNYGYTF
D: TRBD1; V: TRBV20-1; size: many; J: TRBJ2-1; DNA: TGCAGTGCTAGAGGTGTCAGGGGGACATATAATGAGCAGTTCTTC; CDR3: CSARGVRGTYNEQFF
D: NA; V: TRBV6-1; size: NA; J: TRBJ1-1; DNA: TGTGCCAGCAGTCAACAAATTGAGACCGGGACGTTTGAAGCTTTCTTT; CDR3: CASSQQIETGTFEAFF
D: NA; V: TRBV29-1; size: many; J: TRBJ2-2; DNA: TGCAGCGTTGCCCCCCTCGGTCTATCCGGGGAGCTGTTTTTT; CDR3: CSVAPLGLSGELFF
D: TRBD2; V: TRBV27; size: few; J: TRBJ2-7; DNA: TGTGCCAGCAGTTCCCTAAGCGGGAGATTCCACGAGCAGTACTTC; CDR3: CASSSLSGRFHEQYF
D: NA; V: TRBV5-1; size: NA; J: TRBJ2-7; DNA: TGCGCCAGCAGCGCTAGTTCGCAGGGCTACGAGCAGTACTTC; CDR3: CASSASSQGYEQYF
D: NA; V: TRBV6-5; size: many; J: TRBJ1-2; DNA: TGTGCCAGCAGTCCCTCTGGCAGATCTAACTATGGCTACACCTTC; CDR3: CASSPSGRSNYGYTF
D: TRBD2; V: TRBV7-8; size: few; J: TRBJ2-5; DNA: TGTGCCAGCAGCCGTGGACTAGCGGGGGGCGGGGAGACCCAGTACTTC; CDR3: CASSRGLAGGGETQYF